The subject of this entry is one T cell receptor beta chain. The antigen is undetermined. This sample was included in a study of cytomegalovirus exposure and HLA in healthy donors. Study context: In a previous analysis, some 110 million unique TCR beta sequences were found from roughly 180 million T cells. Study results and limitations: Testing in vitro showed a few CMV-associated chains specific for CMV antigens.

Use of 60 Vbeta and 13 Jbeta primers characterized the PCR. Data came from immunoSEQ multiplex PCR; TCRdb stores just in-frame clones and leaves some out. The table lists about 63,000 clones, over 60% of them singletons. The CDR3 totals 15 residues. Germline values: CDR1 SGHTS, CDR2 YDEGEE. The junction had 7 bases not matched to a gene; V was cut back by 2 bases and J by 10 bases. The chain is built from TRBV5-8 and TRBJ2-1, with 12 bases that match TRBD2. This TCR was sampled from a man over 45 in good health and CMV-seropositive. What was sequenced was PBMCs. The CDR3 DNA is TGTGCCAGCAGCTTAGGACTAGCGGGAACAGGGGAGCAGTTCTTC. Amino acids: CASSLGLAGTGEQFF.